Each of the 12 T cell receptor beta chains below was sequenced from the same sample in a study of T cell responses to AZD1222 COVID-19 vaccine. The method was immunoSEQ multiplex PCR; TCRdb's version includes in-frame clones alone and lacks a portion of them. The table records about 86,000 clones, 88% of them present only once. Source: peripheral blood, taken 28 days after the second AZD1222 dose. The receptors originated from an adult who received the AZD1222 COVID-19 vaccine.

This clone came up once. The gene calls are TRBV6-5 and TRBJ2-1, with TRBD2 identical over 7 bases. J gave up 3 bases and V 5 bases, and 7 bases lay outside the gene matches. Germline V CDR1 and CDR2: MNHEY, SVGAGI. This CDR3 is built from 15 residues. CDR3 loop: CASSSRLADYNEQFF. The CDR3 DNA is TGTGCCAGCAGTAGCAGGCTAGCGGACTACAATGAGCAGTTCTTC.

V gene TRBV27 combines with J gene TRBJ1-2; maybe TRBD1 (6 bases). This CDR3 is built from 16 residues. Germline V CDR1 and CDR2: MNHEY, SMNVEV (reference sequence). V gave up 6 bases and J gave up 4 bases, with 21 bases separating them. CDR3: CASSPTGSVESYGYTF. The CDR3, as DNA: TGTGCCAGCAGCCCGACAGGTTCAGTAGAAAGCTATGGCTACACCTTC.

V gene TRBV7-7 combines with J gene TRBJ2-7; D gene ambiguous. V gave up 8 bases and J gave up 1 base, with 9 bases separating them. Germline assignment: CDR1 SSHAT and CDR2 FNYEAQ (reference sequence). This CDR3 has 12 amino acids. Written as DNA, the CDR3 is TGTGCCAGCGATAACTATTCCTACGAGCAGTACTTC. Encoded protein: CASDNYSYEQYF.

The V gene is TRBV6-5, the J gene TRBJ2-5, with D perhaps matching TRBD2 (5 bases). This CDR3 has 13 amino acids. V shed 6 bases and J shed 2 bases, with 10 bases lying between them. Germline loops: CDR1 MNHEY, CDR2 SVGAGI. CDR3 sequence reads: CASSTGLQETQYF. The CDR3 DNA follows: TGTGCCAGCAGCACCGGACTGCAAGAGACCCAGTACTTC.

This clone was observed a few times. The chain uses TRBV6-5 and TRBJ2-7; possibly TRBD1 for D (5 bases). The CDR3 length is 15 residues. V lost 0 bases and J lost 3, with 12 bases in between. CDR1 and CDR2 from the germline V gene are MNHEY and SVGAGI. CDR3 sequence reads: CASSYSISGIYEQYF. The CDR3 DNA follows: TGTGCCAGCAGTTACTCGATTTCAGGGATCTACGAGCAGTACTTC.

The CDR3 spells CASSFGGTSGPTGELFF. CDR3 bases: TGTGCCAGCAGCTTCGGGGGGACTAGCGGCCCCACCGGGGAGCTGTTTTTT. This chain uses TRBV7-8 with TRBJ2-2; 11 positions agree with TRBD2. Germline V lookup: CDR1 SGHVS, CDR2 FQNEAQ. The trim removed 3 bases at V and 4 bases at J, leaving 7 bases unmatched. The CDR3 is made up of 17 amino acids.

The V gene is TRBV4-3, the J gene TRBJ2-3; the D is unclear. The V gene lost 0 bases and the J gene lost 0 bases, with 13 bases spanning the gap. Germline values: CDR1 LGHNA, CDR2 YSLEER. This CDR3 is 17 amino acids long. The CDR3 reads CASSQDGKGPSTDTQYF. DNA of the CDR3: TGCGCCAGCAGCCAAGATGGTAAAGGGCCTAGCACAGATACGCAGTATTTT.

This chain links TRBV27 with TRBJ2-7; no clear D. This CDR3 spans 15 amino acids. Trimming removed 3 bases from V and 0 bases from J, with 12 bases in between. Germline-derived CDR1 and CDR2 are MNHEY and SMNVEV (reference sequence). CDR3 in DNA: TGTGCCAGCAGTTTTCCCCCCCCGGGCTCCTACGAGCAGTACTTC. Amino acid sequence: CASSFPPPGSYEQYF.

V and J are TRBV7-8 and TRBJ2-7; D remains ambiguous. This CDR3 has 17 residues. Per germline, CDR1 SGHVS and CDR2 FQNEAQ. Trimming took off 4 bases at V and 2 bases at J, with 21 bases between the two ends. The DNA for the CDR3 is TGTGCCAGCAGCTCTCACATCGGGCAGGCGTACACCTACGAGCAGTACTTC. As protein: CASSSHIGQAYTYEQYF.

The chain combines TRBV28 with TRBJ2-1, with TRBD1 identical over 9 bases. This CDR3 region has 15 residues. CDR1 MDHEN and CDR2 SYDVKM come from the germline V gene. Losses at the gene ends were 6 bases for V and 7 bases for J; bases not matched to a gene: 10. The CDR3 DNA reads as TGTGCCAGCAGGGACAGGGGTTCGGGGAAAAATGAGCAGTTCTTC. Protein: CASRDRGSGKNEQFF.

This clone was detected only a few times. The chain is built from TRBV19 and TRBJ2-1, with 9 nucleotides matching TRBD2. The CDR3 has 15 amino acids. Trimming cost V 0 bases and J 10 bases; bases outside gene matches: 7. The V gene's germline CDR1 is LNHDA and CDR2 SQIVND (reference sequence). CDR3 bases: TGTGCCAGTAGTATAGAGACTAGCGGTTCGTCGGAGCAGTTCTTC. Its protein is CASSIETSGSSEQFF. Drawing the rest from reference TRBV19 and TRBJ2-1, the complete variable domain is DGGITQSPKYLFRKEGQNVTLSCEQNLNHDAMYWYRQDPGQGLRLIYYSQIVNDFQKGDIAEGYSVSREKKESFPLTVTSAQKNPTAFYLCASSIETSGSSEQFFGPGTRLTVL.

The chain couples TRBV5-1 to TRBJ1-2; 7 positions agree with TRBD1. The V gene's germline CDR1 is SGHRS and CDR2 YFSETQ. There are 16 residues in the CDR3. J gave up 4 bases and V 0 bases, and 9 bases lay outside the gene matches. Here the CDR3 DNA reads TGCGCCAGCAGCTTGGGGACAGGACGCCCGTTCTATGGCTACACCTTC. Translating it yields CASSLGTGRPFYGYTF.